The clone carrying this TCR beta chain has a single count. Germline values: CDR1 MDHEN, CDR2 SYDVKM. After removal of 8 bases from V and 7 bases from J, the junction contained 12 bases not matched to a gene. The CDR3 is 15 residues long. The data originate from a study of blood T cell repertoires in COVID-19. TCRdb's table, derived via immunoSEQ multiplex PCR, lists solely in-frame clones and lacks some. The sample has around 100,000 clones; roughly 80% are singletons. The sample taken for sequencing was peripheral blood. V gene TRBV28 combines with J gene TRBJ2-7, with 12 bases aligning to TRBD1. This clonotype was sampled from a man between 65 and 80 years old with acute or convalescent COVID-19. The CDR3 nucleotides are TGTGCCAGCGGGATTCCGGGACAGGGGGCTCGTGAGCAGTACTTC. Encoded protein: CASGIPGQGAREQYF.